These 28 T cell receptor beta chains came from one sample sequenced in a study of T cell changes during pregnancy in multiple sclerosis. Clones were read by immunoSEQ multiplex PCR, and TCRdb kept only the in-frame ones, dropping some. The repertoire consists of about 40,000 clones, with around 90% occurring once and the leading ten covering approximately 5.1%. The sample in question was CD8+ T cells from peripheral blood mononuclear cells, obtained in the third trimester of pregnancy. All receptors come from a female donor with multiple sclerosis, enrolled in a pregnancy study.

The chain employs TRBV4-2 and TRBJ2-7; TRBD2 matches at 8 bases. Germline values: CDR1 LGHNA, CDR2 YNFKEQ. This CDR3 has 15 residues. J was trimmed by 5 bases and V by 3 bases; bases with no gene match: 9. The CDR3 region is CASSQPEREQDEQYF. CDR3 DNA: TGTGCCAGCAGCCAGCCGGAGCGGGAGCAAGACGAGCAGTACTTC.

The genes are TRBV19 and TRBJ2-3, with 9 bases aligning to TRBD2. Germline values: CDR1 LNHDA, CDR2 SQIVND (reference sequence). Losses at the gene ends were 3 bases for V and 2 bases for J; bases not matched to a gene: 15. This CDR3 spans 19 amino acids. In DNA form, the CDR3 reads TGTGCCAGTAGTATGGCGGGCCTAGCGGGACGCTTCGACACAGATACGCAGTATTTT. Its translation is CASSMAGLAGRFDTDTQYF.

The J gene is TRBJ1-2, the V gene TRBV29-1, with TRBD1 identical over 10 bases. The CDR3 is 13 residues long. The germline gives CDR1 SQVTM, CDR2 ANQGSEA. Unmatched junction bases numbered 7, after V lost 4 bases and J lost 8 bases. The chain's CDR3 is CSVGQGAEGGYTF. DNA of the CDR3: TGCAGCGTTGGACAGGGGGCTGAGGGGGGCTACACCTTC.

The chain combines TRBV27 with TRBJ1-2; D is undetermined. V was pared by 3 bases and J by 8 bases, with 22 bases between. Germline CDR1 reads MNHEY; CDR2 reads SMNVEV (reference sequence). This CDR3 spans 16 amino acids. The CDR3 DNA sequence: TGTGCCAGCAGTTTCTTGGCAGGAACCTTTCTGCAGGGCTACACCTTC. Encoded protein: CASSFLAGTFLQGYTF.

This sequence joins TRBV27 and TRBJ2-2, with D hard to call. The CDR3 loop spans 14 amino acids. Germline V lookup: CDR1 MNHEY, CDR2 SMNVEV (reference sequence). The V end lost 4 bases, the J end lost 7 bases, and 13 bases lay between the germline ends. The CDR3 bases are TGTGCCAGCAGTTCGAGACTGGCTGGCGGGGAGCTGTTTTTT. This gives the protein CASSSRLAGGELFF.

The rearrangement links TRBV18 to TRBJ2-7, with unresolved D. V was trimmed by 6 bases and J by 6 bases, leaving 12 bases between them. CDR1 is KGHSH and CDR2 is LQKENI in the germline V gene. The CDR3 is 12 residues long. CDR3 sequence (DNA): TGTGCCAGCTCTTCCGTAGCACGCGAGCAGTACTTC. Protein sequence: CASSSVAREQYF.

The genes are TRBV11-2 and TRBJ1-4; 8 nucleotides line up with TRBD1. Germline CDR1 reads SGHAT; CDR2 reads FQNNGV. Trimming took 3 bases from V and 8 from J; bases not matched to a gene: 5. The CDR3 has 14 residues. The CDR3 bases are TGTGCCAGCAGCTTGGGACAGGAGGTGGAAAAACTGTTTTTT. It yields the protein CASSLGQEVEKLFF.

The CDR3: CASSLRLAGNSQETQYF. The CDR3 region has the DNA TGTGCCAGCAGCTTAAGACTAGCGGGCAACTCCCAAGAGACCCAGTACTTC. V usage is TRBV7-2 and J usage is TRBJ2-5; the match to TRBD2 covers 10 bases. J gave up 1 base and V 2 bases, and 7 bases lay outside the gene matches. Germline V gives CDR1 SGHTA, CDR2 FQGNSA. The CDR3 covers 17 residues.

V gene TRBV27 combines with J gene TRBJ1-3; D remains unclear. V lost 6 bases, J lost 0 bases, and 9 bases lay in between. Looked up from germline, CDR1 is MNHEY and CDR2 is SMNVEV (reference sequence). The CDR3 consists of 14 residues. CDR3 nucleotides: TGTGCCAGCAGCTCTGACACCTCTGGAAACACCATATATTTT. It encodes CASSSDTSGNTIYF.

CDR3 protein: CASSFEGVSGNTIYF. Here the CDR3 DNA reads TGTGCCAGCAGCTTTGAGGGGGTCTCTGGAAACACCATATATTTT. The chain couples TRBV13 to TRBJ1-3; D perhaps matches TRBD1 (6 bases). V lost 3 bases to trimming and J lost 0 bases, with 9 bases between them. There are 15 residues in the CDR3. Germline lookup yields CDR1 PRHDT and CDR2 FYEKMQ (reference sequence).

The chain carries TRBV28 and TRBJ2-7, with D maybe TRBD1 (6 bases). Germline lookup yields CDR1 MDHEN and CDR2 SYDVKM. The CDR3 consists of 13 residues. V gave up 6 bases and J gave up 3 bases, with 12 bases separating them. CDR3 loop: CASRGTSFYEQYF. As DNA, the CDR3 is TGTGCCAGCAGGGGGACATCTTTCTACGAGCAGTACTTC. The entire variable domain, with the rest obtained from reference TRBV28 and TRBJ2-7, is as follows: DVKVTQSSRYLVKRTGEKVFLECVQDMDHENMFWYRQDPGLGLRLIYFSYDVKMKEKGDIPEGYSVSREKKERFSLILESASTNQTSMYLCASRGTSFYEQYFGPGTRLTVT.

The V and J genes are TRBV7-2 and TRBJ2-7; D not certain. V was shortened by 1 base and J by 6 bases, with 7 bases between the two germline ends. This CDR3 comprises 12 residues. Germline V CDR1 and CDR2: SGHTA, FQGNSA. The CDR3, as DNA: TGTGCCAGCAGCTTAGAAGCTGGCGAGCAGTACTTC. It specifies CASSLEAGEQYF.

J is TRBJ1-2 and V is TRBV4-1; D call uncertain. Trimming left V 1 base short and J 6 bases short, with 9 bases between. CDR1 and CDR2 (germline): MGHRA, YSYEKL. CDR3 size: 13 residues. CDR3 sequence reads: CASSQAGLNGYTF. The CDR3 nucleotides read TGCGCCAGCAGCCAAGCCGGTCTAAATGGCTACACCTTC.

The chain uses TRBV6-4 and TRBJ2-1; no clear D gene. The ends were cut back, 3 bases at V and 5 bases at J, with 8 bases in the middle. CDR3 length: 13 amino acids. Germline lookup yields CDR1 MRHNA and CDR2 SNTAGT. The CDR3 spells CASSEVQDNEQFF. As DNA, the CDR3 is TGTGCCAGCAGTGAGGTGCAGGACAATGAGCAGTTCTTC.

This chain connects TRBV7-2 to TRBJ2-1; D is perhaps TRBD2 (6 bases). The CDR3 length is 13 residues. Trimming pared 1 base from V and 8 bases from J, leaving 9 bases between. From germline, CDR1 is SGHTA and CDR2 FQGNSA. The CDR3 coding sequence is TGTGCCAGCAGCTTAGGCCCTAGCGATGAGCAGTTCTTC. This codes for CASSLGPSDEQFF.

This chain uses TRBV6-4 with TRBJ2-1; 9 nucleotides align to TRBD1. Unmatched junction bases numbered 4, after V lost 4 bases and J lost 3 bases. CDR1 is MRHNA, CDR2 SNTAGT, per germline. The length of the CDR3 is 15 residues. The CDR3, as DNA: TGTGCCAGCAGTGCCAGGACAGGGGACTACAATGAGCAGTTCTTC. This sequence encodes CASSARTGDYNEQFF.

The chain has TRBV4-3 and TRBJ2-1; 9 nucleotides align to TRBD1. This CDR3 has 16 residues. J was trimmed by 8 bases and V by 3 bases; bases with no gene match: 11. CDR1 and CDR2 from the germline V gene are LGHNA and YSLEER. CDR3 protein: CASSQEQGASFHEQFF. CDR3 bases: TGCGCCAGCAGCCAGGAACAGGGGGCATCCTTTCATGAGCAGTTCTTC.

This clone has only one observation. The gene calls are TRBV2 and TRBJ2-1; the match to TRBD2 covers 13 bases. The CDR3 is 15 residues long. V gave up 5 bases and J gave up 8 bases; unmatched junction bases: 6. The germline V gene encodes CDR1 SNHLY and CDR2 FYNNEI. CDR3 coding DNA: TGTGCCAGCAGTCTTACTAGCGGGAGGGCCGATGAGCAGTTCTTC. Encoded protein: CASSLTSGRADEQFF.

This chain links TRBV4-3 with TRBJ2-7; D may be TRBD1 (5 bases). The V and J ends lost 4 bases and 4 bases respectively, with 17 bases between them. The CDR3 runs 15 residues. CDR1 and CDR2 from the germline V gene are LGHNA and YSLEER. DNA of the CDR3: TGCGCCAGCAGCCCCTCGGCGCAGGGAAAATACGAGCAGTACTTC. Protein product: CASSPSAQGKYEQYF.

This clone showed up just once. The chain couples TRBV7-3 to TRBJ2-3; 10 nucleotides align to TRBD2. CDR3 size: 15 residues. The V and J ends lost 5 bases and 4 bases, in that order; junction bases with no gene match: 6. Germline V gene sequence: CDR1 SGHTA, CDR2 FQGTGA. CDR3 loop: CASSPTAGGPDTQYF. CDR3 nucleotide sequence: TGTGCCAGCAGCCCCACAGCGGGAGGGCCAGATACGCAGTATTTT.

The rearrangement links TRBV10-3 to TRBJ2-5; perhaps TRBD1 as D (5 bases). Germline loops: CDR1 ENHRY, CDR2 SYGVKD. V was shortened by 3 bases and J by 3 bases, with 17 bases between the two germline ends. The length of the CDR3 is 16 residues. CDR3 amino acids: CAISEKDIQPKETQYF. DNA of the CDR3: TGTGCCATCAGTGAAAAGGACATTCAACCAAAAGAGACCCAGTACTTC.

V usage is TRBV7-2 and J usage is TRBJ2-7, with 9 bases that match TRBD2. The CDR3 runs to 13 residues. CDR1 is SGHTA and CDR2 is FQGNSA in the germline V gene. Trimming at V came to 3 bases and at J to 4 bases, leaving 1 base not matched to a gene. CDR3 bases: TGTGCCAGCAGCTTGGGACTAGCATACGAGCAGTACTTC. Its translation: CASSLGLAYEQYF.

The chain carries TRBV23-1 and TRBJ2-7, with 13 bases identical to TRBD2. TRBV23-1 qualifies as an ORF whose function is uncertain. V shed 1 base and J 4 bases; nucleotides not matched to a gene: 7. This CDR3 region has 17 residues. The CDR3 DNA sequence: TGCGCCAGCAGTCAATTGTGGACTAGCGGGAGTAGGTACGAGCAGTACTTC. Translation: CASSQLWTSGSRYEQYF.

This clone is a singleton in its sample. V usage is TRBV14 and J usage is TRBJ1-4; 9 nucleotides align to TRBD1. Trimming took 1 base from V and 7 from J; bases not matched to a gene: 4. The CDR3 totals 15 residues. In germline, CDR1 is SGHDN, CDR2 FVKESK. CDR3 loop: CASSQGQGVFEKLFF. The CDR3 DNA is TGTGCCAGCAGCCAAGGACAGGGGGTTTTTGAAAAACTGTTTTTT.

The chain carries TRBV11-3 and TRBJ2-1; 9 bases map to TRBD2. Germline CDR1 is SGHNT and CDR2 is YENEEA. J gave up 4 bases and V 5 bases, and 6 bases lay outside the gene matches. This CDR3 is 15 amino acids long. The CDR3 DNA reads TGTGCCAGCAGCCCGGGACTAGCTAGTTACAATGAGCAGTTCTTC. Its translation: CASSPGLASYNEQFF.

As DNA, the CDR3 is TGTGCCAGCAGTGAACGAGCGGAAGAGACCCAGTACTTC. Encoded protein: CASSERAEETQYF. The genes are TRBV6-4 and TRBJ2-5; TRBD2 is a possible D gene (5 bases). Trimming took off 3 bases at V and 3 bases at J, with 8 bases between the two ends. This CDR3 region has 13 residues. Germline V gene lookup returns CDR1 MRHNA and CDR2 SNTAGT.

V and J are TRBV6-1 and TRBJ2-1; the D gene is possibly TRBD1 (5 bases). CDR1 is MNHNS, CDR2 SASEGT, per germline. With 5 bases removed from V and 5 bases from J, the gap between germline ends came to 10 bases. The CDR3 has 13 residues. The CDR3 region is CASSWGLNNEQFF. For the CDR3, the DNA is TGTGCCAGCAGTTGGGGCTTGAACAATGAGCAGTTCTTC.

This clone was seen a single time. The V gene is TRBV6-5, the J gene TRBJ1-2, with unresolved D. Germline lookup yields CDR1 MNHEY and CDR2 SVGAGI. The V gene lost 0 bases and the J gene lost 8 bases, with 10 bases spanning the gap. CDR3 length equals 13 residues. The CDR3: CASSYSGRGGYTF. In DNA, the CDR3 is TGTGCCAGCAGTTACTCGGGCAGAGGGGGCTACACCTTC.